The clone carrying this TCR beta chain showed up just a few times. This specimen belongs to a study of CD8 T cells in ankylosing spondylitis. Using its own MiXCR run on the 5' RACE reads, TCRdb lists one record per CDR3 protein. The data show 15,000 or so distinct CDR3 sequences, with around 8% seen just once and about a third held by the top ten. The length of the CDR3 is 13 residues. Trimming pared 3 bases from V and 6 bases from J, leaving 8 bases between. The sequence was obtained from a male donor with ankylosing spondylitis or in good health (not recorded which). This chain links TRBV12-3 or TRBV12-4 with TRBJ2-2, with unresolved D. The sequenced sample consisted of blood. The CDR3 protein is CASSLKYAGELFF. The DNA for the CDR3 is TGTGCCAGCAGTTTGAAATACGCCGGGGAGCTGTTTTTT.